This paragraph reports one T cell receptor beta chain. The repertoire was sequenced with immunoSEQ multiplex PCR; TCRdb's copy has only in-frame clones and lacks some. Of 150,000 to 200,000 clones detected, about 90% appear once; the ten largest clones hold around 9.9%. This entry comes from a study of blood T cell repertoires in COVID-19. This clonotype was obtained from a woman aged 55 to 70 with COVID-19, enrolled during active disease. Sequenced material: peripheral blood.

The CDR3 sequence: CASSLGLAPFNEQFF. CDR3 in DNA: TGTGCCAGCAGCTTAGGACTAGCGCCCTTCAATGAGCAGTTCTTC. This chain joins TRBV13 and TRBJ2-1; TRBD2 matches at 7 bases. V shed 0 bases and J 6 bases; nucleotides not matched to a gene: 5. The germline CDR1 and CDR2 sequences are PRHDT and FYEKMQ (reference sequence). The CDR3 loop spans 15 amino acids.